Following are 26 T cell receptor beta chains from one sample sequenced in a study of cytotoxic CD8 clonotypes in ibrutinib-treated CLL. This table comes from immunoSEQ multiplex PCR, and its TCRdb copy is limited to in-frame clones, with some not included. The table lists under 300,000 clones, 60% to 80% of them singletons. The specimen comprised PBMCs, sampled at disease progression, from a patient treated with ibrutinib. The receptors here all came from a human donor with chronic lymphocytic leukemia.

The J gene is TRBJ1-6, the V gene TRBV19; no firm D call. Germline V CDR1 and CDR2: LNHDA, SQIVND (reference sequence). The ends were cut back, 6 bases at V and 1 base at J, with 7 bases in the middle. The CDR3 sequence is 14 residues long. CDR3: CASRVDSYNSPLHF. CDR3 nucleotide sequence: TGTGCCAGTAGGGTCGATTCCTATAATTCACCCCTCCACTTT.

The rearrangement uses TRBV7-9 and TRBJ1-3; no clear D gene. V shed 4 bases and J shed 0 bases, with 16 bases lying between them. This CDR3 is built from 17 residues. Germline-derived CDR1 and CDR2 are SEHNR and FQNEAQ (reference sequence). CDR3 sequence reads: CASSSYSVVNSGNTIYF. The CDR3 bases are TGTGCCAGCAGCTCTTATTCCGTAGTGAACTCTGGAAACACCATATATTTT.

The rearrangement joins TRBV18 to TRBJ2-1; D might be TRBD2 (7 bases). V dropped 2 bases and J dropped 5 bases, with 13 bases sitting between them. Germline-derived CDR1 and CDR2 are KGHSH and LQKENI. This CDR3 has 15 amino acids. The CDR3 spells CASSPKGGQNNEQFF. In DNA form, the CDR3 reads TGTGCCAGCTCACCAAAGGGGGGGCAGAACAATGAGCAGTTCTTC.

This clone was picked up a small number of times. The sample carries other DNA sequences with the same CDR3. This chain uses TRBV9 with TRBJ1-2, with TRBD1 matching over 7 bases. In germline, CDR1 is SGDLS, CDR2 YYNGEE. The CDR3 is 13 residues long. V lost 4 bases and J lost 2; bases outside the gene matches: 2. This CDR3 reads CASSRDRNYGYTF. CDR3 coding DNA: TGTGCCAGCAGCCGGGACAGAAACTATGGCTACACCTTC.

This clone has just a few counts. J is TRBJ2-3 and V is TRBV9; 13 nucleotides match TRBD2. The CDR3 consists of 18 residues. The J segment lost 0 bases and the V segment lost 4 bases, leaving 8 bases of the junction unmatched. CDR1 is SGDLS, CDR2 YYNGEE, per germline. The CDR3 sequence is CASSPRLAGGTSTDTQYF. CDR3 DNA: TGTGCCAGCAGCCCTAGACTAGCGGGGGGCACTAGCACAGATACGCAGTATTTT.

The chain uses TRBV19 and TRBJ2-7; D not certain. V was clipped by 5 bases and J by 1 base, with 9 bases between them. The CDR3 runs to 13 residues. The germline V gene encodes CDR1 LNHDA and CDR2 SQIVND (reference sequence). CDR3 DNA: TGTGCCAGTAGTCTCGTGGGGTCCTACGAGCAGTACTTC. The encoded protein is CASSLVGSYEQYF.

This rearrangement joins TRBV7-6 to TRBJ2-3; 10 bases fit TRBD2. CDR3 length: 18 residues. CDR1 is SGHVS, CDR2 FNYEAQ, per germline. Unmatched junction bases numbered 13, after V lost 2 bases and J lost 5 bases. DNA for the CDR3: TGTGCCAGCAGCTTAAGTAGCCTAGCGGGAGAGCGAGGAGATACGCAGTATTTT. It specifies CASSLSSLAGERGDTQYF.

This chain links TRBV11-3 with TRBJ1-1; 8 positions agree with TRBD1. CDR3 length: 14 amino acids. The germline V gene encodes CDR1 SGHNT and CDR2 YENEEA. The V segment lost 5 bases and the J segment 1 base; nucleotides outside the gene matches: 3. In nucleotides, the CDR3 is TGTGCCAGCAGCCCGACAGGGGCGAACACTGAAGCTTTCTTT. Protein sequence: CASSPTGANTEAFF.

V usage is TRBV7-3 and J usage is TRBJ2-3; D might be TRBD2 (6 bases). This CDR3 has 13 amino acids. Germline assignment: CDR1 SGHTA and CDR2 FQGTGA. V was clipped by 5 bases and J by 6 bases, with 12 bases between them. The CDR3 sequence: CASSLSGPDTQYF. The CDR3 DNA is TGTGCCAGCAGCCTTAGCGGCCCTGATACGCAGTATTTT.

Only one count was recorded for this clone. This rearrangement joins TRBV15 to TRBJ1-2; D gene unclear. CDR3 length: 16 residues. With 1 base removed from V and 2 bases from J, the gap between germline ends came to 14 bases. Germline loops: CDR1 LNHNV, CDR2 YYDKDF (reference sequence). The DNA of the CDR3 is TGTGCCACCAGCAGAGGTCCGACACCTTTAAACTATGGCTACACCTTC. It specifies CATSRGPTPLNYGYTF.

The genes are TRBV6-1 and TRBJ1-1; weak D call: TRBD1 (5 bases). The length of the CDR3 is 14 residues. CDR1 MNHNS and CDR2 SASEGT come from the germline V gene. V lost 4 bases and J 5 bases, leaving 14 bases between the germline ends. CDR3 amino acids: CASSAGSGGTEAFF. CDR3 bases: TGTGCCAGCAGTGCTGGCAGCGGGGGGACTGAAGCTTTCTTT.

V is TRBV9 and J is TRBJ1-1; a possible D gene is TRBD1 (6 bases). V dropped 0 bases and J dropped 5 bases, with 11 bases sitting between them. Germline values: CDR1 SGDLS, CDR2 YYNGEE. The CDR3 spans 14 residues. The CDR3 spells CASSVAGAGTEAFF. Written as DNA, the CDR3 is TGTGCCAGCAGCGTAGCGGGGGCGGGAACTGAAGCTTTCTTT.

The chain carries TRBV28 and TRBJ2-3; a weak D match, TRBD1 (6 bases). This CDR3 comprises 15 residues. Trimming removed 3 bases at V and 5 bases at J, with 15 bases between. From germline, CDR1 is MDHEN and CDR2 SYDVKM. CDR3 sequence: CASSLARGLKDTQYF. The CDR3 DNA reads as TGTGCCAGCAGTTTGGCCAGGGGTCTAAAAGATACGCAGTATTTT.

The chain recombines TRBV19 with TRBJ1-6; TRBD1 matches 9 bases. The ends lost 5 bases at V and 7 bases at J; junction bases unmatched: 3. The CDR3 spans 14 residues. From germline, CDR1 is LNHDA and CDR2 SQIVND (reference sequence). CDR3 sequence reads: CASSPGQGNSPLHF. The CDR3 DNA reads as TGTGCCAGTAGTCCCGGACAGGGGAATTCACCCCTCCACTTT.

The chain joins TRBV19 to TRBJ1-5, with D unclear. Germline V gene sequence: CDR1 LNHDA, CDR2 SQIVND (reference sequence). This CDR3 contains 16 residues. Trimming shortened V by 3 bases and J by 0 bases, and 12 bases separated the two germline ends. DNA of the CDR3: TGTGCCAGTAGTATTAGACACCAGTATAGCAATCAGCCCCAGCATTTT. It encodes CASSIRHQYSNQPQHF.

This chain connects TRBV5-1 to TRBJ1-1; no firm D call. Germline V CDR1 and CDR2: SGHRS, YFSETQ. This CDR3 spans 15 amino acids. V was cut by 1 base and J by 1 base, with 11 bases left in between. In DNA, the CDR3 is TGCGCCAGCAGCTTGTTCGAGGGATCGAACACTGAAGCTTTCTTT. Protein: CASSLFEGSNTEAFF.

This clone was detected only a few times. The J gene is TRBJ1-2, the V gene TRBV7-9; possible D gene TRBD1, 5 bases. Trimming removed 4 bases at V and 0 bases at J, with 18 bases between. Germline CDR1 is SEHNR and CDR2 is FQNEAQ (reference sequence). This CDR3 comprises 17 residues. CDR3 DNA: TGTGCCAGCAGCTACGACAGAGTCTTGGGTCCTAACTATGGCTACACCTTC. This gives the protein CASSYDRVLGPNYGYTF.

The genes are TRBV9 and TRBJ2-3, with TRBD1 as a possible D gene (6 bases). Germline V lookup: CDR1 SGDLS, CDR2 YYNGEE. The CDR3 length is 14 residues. V was cut by 3 bases and J by 7 bases, with 15 bases left in between. The DNA for the CDR3 is TGTGCCAGCAGCGGCCATTGGGGGCCAAATACGCAGTATTTT. Protein product: CASSGHWGPNTQYF. Variable domain in full (rest from reference TRBV9 and TRBJ2-3): DSGVTQTPKHLITATGQRVTLRCSPRSGDLSVYWYQQSLDQGLQFLIQYYNGEERAKGNILERFSAQQFPDLHSELNLSSLELGDSALYFCASSGHWGPNTQYFGPGTRLTVL.

The table lists this clone with a few counts. The V call is TRBV5-5, the J call TRBJ1-4; a possible D gene is TRBD1 (6 bases). Germline V gene lookup returns CDR1 SGHKS and CDR2 YYEKEE (reference sequence). V lost 2 bases to trimming and J lost 13 bases, with 9 bases between them. The CDR3 has 11 residues. The CDR3: CASSLTGLLFF. In nucleotides, the CDR3 is TGTGCCAGCAGCTTAACAGGGTTACTGTTTTTT.

The rearrangement joins TRBV5-1 to TRBJ2-7; D is uncertain. Trimming took 1 base from V and 0 from J, leaving 11 bases between them. The germline V gene encodes CDR1 SGHRS and CDR2 YFSETQ. The CDR3 covers 15 residues. The CDR3 DNA is TGCGCCAGCAGCTTGCGGGTGGGAAGCTCCTACGAGCAGTACTTC. Translating it yields CASSLRVGSSYEQYF.

This chain links TRBV5-1 with TRBJ1-1, with unresolved D. V was clipped by 3 bases and J by 2 bases, with 8 bases between them. This CDR3 is 13 amino acids long. Germline V CDR1 and CDR2: SGHRS, YFSETQ. The CDR3 region is CASSSSINTEAFF. CDR3 nucleotide sequence: TGCGCCAGCAGCTCAAGCATAAACACTGAAGCTTTCTTT.

This clone showed up just a few times. This chain links TRBV2 with TRBJ1-2; 9 bases are a match to TRBD1. Germline assignment: CDR1 SNHLY and CDR2 FYNNEI. V shed 10 bases, J shed 1 base, and the junction held 4 bases outside the gene matches. This CDR3 has 13 amino acids. This chain's CDR3 is CANVDRGNYGYTF. For the CDR3, the DNA is TGTGCCAATGTGGACAGGGGTAACTATGGCTACACCTTC. The entire variable domain, with the rest obtained from reference TRBV2 and TRBJ1-2, is as follows: EPEVTQTPSHQVTQMGQEVILRCVPISNHLYFYWYRQILGQKVEFLVSFYNNEISEKSEIFDDQFSVERPDGSNFTLKIRSTKLEDSAMYFCANVDRGNYGYTFGSGTRLTVV.

This chain links TRBV5-1 with TRBJ1-3, with no clear D. This CDR3 contains 19 residues. V was clipped by 0 bases and J by 0 bases, with 19 bases between them. CDR1 SGHRS and CDR2 YFSETQ come from the germline V gene. CDR3 nucleotide sequence: TGCGCCAGCAGCTTGGTCCCGATCCGCCTCCCCCTCTCTGGAAACACCATATATTTT. Amino acid sequence: CASSLVPIRLPLSGNTIYF.

The chain combines TRBV29-1 with TRBJ2-7; 9 nucleotides line up with TRBD1. The CDR3 runs to 15 residues. V was pared by 2 bases and J by 1 base, with 6 bases of the junction left unmatched. The germline V gene encodes CDR1 SQVTM and CDR2 ANQGSEA. The CDR3 loop reads CSVESPGQGSYEQYF. As DNA, the CDR3 is TGCAGCGTTGAATCTCCGGGACAGGGTTCCTACGAGCAGTACTTC.

This sequence joins TRBV9 and TRBJ2-3; D is perhaps TRBD2 (6 bases). CDR3 length: 14 residues. Trimming left V 4 bases short and J 6 bases short, with 15 bases between. The V gene's germline CDR1 is SGDLS and CDR2 YYNGEE. The CDR3: CASSPPGSGDTQYF. The CDR3, as DNA: TGTGCCAGCAGCCCCCCAGGAAGCGGGGATACGCAGTATTTT.

The chain employs TRBV6-1 and TRBJ1-5; D remains unclear. CDR3 length: 13 amino acids. Germline CDR1 reads MNHNS; CDR2 reads SASEGT. The V end lost 4 bases, the J end lost 5 bases, and 9 bases lay between the germline ends. Here the CDR3 reads CASSVFSYQPQHF. The CDR3 DNA reads TGTGCCAGCAGTGTTTTTTCTTATCAGCCCCAGCATTTT.